Reported below is one T cell receptor beta chain. Its antigen is still unknown. Each UMI, carrying a 6-nucleotide sample barcode, came from template switching. TCRdb reprocessed the 5' RACE reads and stores each CDR3 protein as one record, lacking DNA. The table for this sample gives about 420,000 distinct CDR3 sequences. The germline gives CDR1 GTSNPN, CDR2 SVGIG (reference sequence). The CDR3 length is 12 residues. This entry belongs to a study of monozygotic twins with inflammatory bowel disease. Study-level points and caveats: Fewer shared clonotypes with others were found in IBD patients than in healthy twins, especially with disease activity. The authors could not tell different T cell subtypes apart.

Sequencing was performed on blood. The chain links TRBV30 to TRBJ2-1; TCRdb lists TRBD1, though no DNA is available to test this call. This receptor was obtained from a human donor with ulcerative colitis or Crohn's disease, or a healthy co-twin of an affected twin (not recorded which). The CDR3 sequence: CAWSVSRSEQFF. The entire variable domain, with the rest obtained from reference TRBV30 and TRBJ2-1, is as follows: SQTIHQWPATLVQPVGSPLSLECTVEGTSNPNLYWYRQAAGRGLQLLFYSVGIGQISSEVPQNLSASRPQDRQFILSSKKLLLSDSGFYLCAWSVSRSEQFFGPGTRLTVL.